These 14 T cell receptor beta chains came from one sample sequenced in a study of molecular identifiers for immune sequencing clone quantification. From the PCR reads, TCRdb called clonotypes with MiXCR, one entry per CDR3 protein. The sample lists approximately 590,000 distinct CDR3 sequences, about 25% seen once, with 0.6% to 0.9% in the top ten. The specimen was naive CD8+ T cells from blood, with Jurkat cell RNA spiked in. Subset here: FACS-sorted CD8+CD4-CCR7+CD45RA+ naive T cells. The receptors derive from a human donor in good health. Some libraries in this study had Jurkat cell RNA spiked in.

CDR3 sequence reads: CASSQDVSTSGAEIGELFF. CDR3 bases: TGTGCCAGCAGCCAAGATGTGTCGACTAGCGGGGCAGAGATCGGGGAGCTGTTTTTT. The chain combines TRBV3-1 with TRBJ2-2; 11 bases are shared with TRBD2. Germline V gene data show CDR1 as LGHDT and CDR2 as YNNKEL (reference sequence). Trimming took 0 bases from V and 7 from J; bases not matched to a gene: 13. This CDR3 is built from 19 residues.

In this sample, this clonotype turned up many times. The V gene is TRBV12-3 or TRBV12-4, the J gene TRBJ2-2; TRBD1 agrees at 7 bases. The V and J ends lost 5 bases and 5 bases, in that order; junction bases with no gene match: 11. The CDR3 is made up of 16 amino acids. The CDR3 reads CASSERRQGRTGELFF. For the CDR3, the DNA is TGTGCCAGCAGTGAAAGACGACAGGGACGAACCGGGGAGCTGTTTTTT.

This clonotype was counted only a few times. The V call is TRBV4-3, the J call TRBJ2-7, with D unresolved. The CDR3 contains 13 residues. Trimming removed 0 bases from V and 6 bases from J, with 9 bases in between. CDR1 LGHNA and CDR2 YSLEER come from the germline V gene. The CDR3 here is CASSQEGTSEQYF. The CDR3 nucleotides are TGCGCCAGCAGCCAAGAAGGAACCTCCGAGCAGTACTTC.

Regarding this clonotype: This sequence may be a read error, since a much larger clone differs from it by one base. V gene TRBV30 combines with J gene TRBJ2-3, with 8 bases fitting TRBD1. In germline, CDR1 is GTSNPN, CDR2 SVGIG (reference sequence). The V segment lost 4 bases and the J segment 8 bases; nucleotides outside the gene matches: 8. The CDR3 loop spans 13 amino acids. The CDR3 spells CAWNPGQAATQYF. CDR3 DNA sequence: TGTGCCTGGAATCCGGGACAGGCAGCTACGCAGTATTTT.

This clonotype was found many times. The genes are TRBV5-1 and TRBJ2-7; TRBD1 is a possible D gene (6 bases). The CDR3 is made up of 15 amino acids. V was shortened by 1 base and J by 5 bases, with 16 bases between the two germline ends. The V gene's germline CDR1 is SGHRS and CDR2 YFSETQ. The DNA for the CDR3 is TGCGCCAGCAGCTTGACCAGGGGAGATTCCGACGAGCAGTACTTC. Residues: CASSLTRGDSDEQYF.

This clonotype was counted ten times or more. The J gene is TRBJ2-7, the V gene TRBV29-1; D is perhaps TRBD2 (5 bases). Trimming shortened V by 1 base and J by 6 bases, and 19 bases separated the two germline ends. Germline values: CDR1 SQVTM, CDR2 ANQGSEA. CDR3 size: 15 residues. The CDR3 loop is CSVEGKGPLEGEQYF. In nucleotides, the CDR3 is TGCAGCGTTGAAGGGAAAGGACCCCTCGAGGGCGAGCAGTACTTC.

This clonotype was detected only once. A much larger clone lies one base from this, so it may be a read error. CDR3 sequence reads: CASSLGTSGSSNTQYF. The CDR3 nucleotides read TGTGCCAGCAGCTTAGGGACTAGCGGGAGTTCTAATACGCAGTATTTT. J is TRBJ2-3 and V is TRBV7-6; 13 bases align to TRBD2. CDR3 length equals 16 residues. V was pared by 1 base and J by 7 bases, with 5 bases of the junction left unmatched. Germline V gene sequence: CDR1 SGHVS, CDR2 FNYEAQ.

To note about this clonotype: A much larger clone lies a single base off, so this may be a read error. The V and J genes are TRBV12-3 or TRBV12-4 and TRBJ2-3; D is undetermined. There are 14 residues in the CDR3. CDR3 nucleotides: TGTACCAGCAGCAAACGTCTGGTTACAGATACGCAGTATTTT. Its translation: CTSSKRLVTDTQYF.

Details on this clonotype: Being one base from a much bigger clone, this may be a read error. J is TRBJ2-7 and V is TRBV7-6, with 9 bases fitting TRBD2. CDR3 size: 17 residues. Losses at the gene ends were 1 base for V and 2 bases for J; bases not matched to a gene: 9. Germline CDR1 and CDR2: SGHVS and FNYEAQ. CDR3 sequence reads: CASSLGPARTSAYEQYF. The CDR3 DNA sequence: TGTGCCAGCAGCTTAGGGCCCGCAAGGACTAGCGCCTACGAGCAGTACTTC.

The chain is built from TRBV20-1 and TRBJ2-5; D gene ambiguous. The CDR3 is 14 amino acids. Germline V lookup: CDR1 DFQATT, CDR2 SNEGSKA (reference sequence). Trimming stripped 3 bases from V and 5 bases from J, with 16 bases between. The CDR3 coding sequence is TGCAGTGCTAGTCCCAATTTGGGTGGGGAGACCCAGTACTTC. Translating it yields CSASPNLGGETQYF.

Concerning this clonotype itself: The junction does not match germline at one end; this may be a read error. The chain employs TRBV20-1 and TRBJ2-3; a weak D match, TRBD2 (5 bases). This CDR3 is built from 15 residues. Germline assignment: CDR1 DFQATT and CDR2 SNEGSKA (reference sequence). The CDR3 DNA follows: TGCAGTGCTAGAGCGGCGGAGGAAAACACAGCTACGCCGTATTTT. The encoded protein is CSARAAEENTATPYF.

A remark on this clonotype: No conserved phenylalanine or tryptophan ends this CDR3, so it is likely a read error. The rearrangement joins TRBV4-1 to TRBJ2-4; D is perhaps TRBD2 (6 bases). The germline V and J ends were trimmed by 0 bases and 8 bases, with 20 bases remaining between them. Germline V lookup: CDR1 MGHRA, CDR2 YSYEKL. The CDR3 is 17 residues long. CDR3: CASSQENKGLLRYIQYC. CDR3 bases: TGCGCCAGCAGCCAAGAAAATAAGGGACTCCTGAGGTACATTCAGTACTGC.

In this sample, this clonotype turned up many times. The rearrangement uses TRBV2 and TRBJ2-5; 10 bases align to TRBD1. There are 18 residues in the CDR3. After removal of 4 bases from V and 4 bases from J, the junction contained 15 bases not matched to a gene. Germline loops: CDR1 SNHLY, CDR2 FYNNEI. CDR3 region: CASSAGTGARRGSETQYF. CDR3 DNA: TGTGCCAGCAGTGCCGGGACAGGGGCTCGAAGGGGGTCAGAGACCCAGTACTTC.

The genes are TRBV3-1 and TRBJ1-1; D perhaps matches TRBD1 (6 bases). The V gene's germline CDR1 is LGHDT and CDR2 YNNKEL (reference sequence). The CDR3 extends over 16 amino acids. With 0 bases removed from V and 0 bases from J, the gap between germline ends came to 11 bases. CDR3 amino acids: CASSQDEGVLNTEAFF. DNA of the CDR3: TGTGCCAGCAGCCAAGACGAGGGGGTACTGAACACTGAAGCTTTCTTT.